Listed below are T cell receptor beta chains from one sample, sequenced in a study of blood T cell repertoires in COVID-19. Libraries were prepared by immunoSEQ multiplex PCR; TCRdb keeps only in-frame clonotypes and omits some of them. This repertoire shows over 150,000 clones, around four fifths found once; its top ten account for 6.5% to 7.5%. Input material: peripheral blood. Receptor source: a woman aged 40 to 50 with COVID-19, enrolled during active disease. CDR3s include the opening cysteine and the closing phenylalanine or tryptophan. The D gene is left open where the match is weak. The size entry is marked missing in some rows and otherwise reads once, few, many or a size class.

v_call: TRBV19
j_call: TRBJ1-5
clone_size: .
d_call: .
cdr3_nt: TGTGCCAGTAGTATGAAAGGGGCAAAGCCCGCAATCGTGCCCCAGCATTTT
cdr3_aa: CASSMKGAKPAIVPQHF

v_call: TRBV3-1/TRBV3-2
j_call: TRBJ2-7
clone_size: .
d_call: .
cdr3_nt: TGTGCCAGCAGCACGGGACTCACCTTAGAGCAGTACTTC
cdr3_aa: CASSTGLTLEQYF

v_call: TRBV5-4
j_call: TRBJ2-3
clone_size: .
d_call: .
cdr3_nt: TGTGCCAGCAGCTTACCCCGGCCCGGGAGCCCCACAGATACGCAGTATTTT
cdr3_aa: CASSLPRPGSPTDTQYF

v_call: TRBV10-3
j_call: TRBJ2-7
clone_size: .
d_call: TRBD1
cdr3_nt: TGTGCCACCAAGACAGGGATCGGTGGGCTTGACGAGCAGTACTTC
cdr3_aa: CATKTGIGGLDEQYF

v_call: TRBV11-3
j_call: TRBJ2-2
clone_size: .
d_call: .
cdr3_nt: TGTGCCAGCAGCAATTTGCAGGGGTCCGGGGAGCTGTTTTTT
cdr3_aa: CASSNLQGSGELFF

v_call: TRBV27
j_call: TRBJ2-5
clone_size: .
d_call: TRBD1
cdr3_nt: TGTGCCAGCAGTTTAAGGGGAGCCCTAGGGGGCGAGACCCAGTACTTC
cdr3_aa: CASSLRGALGGETQYF

v_call: TRBV29-1
j_call: TRBJ2-7
clone_size: few
d_call: TRBD2
cdr3_nt: TGCAGCGCCCTACTAGCGGGAGGTCAGCAGTACTTC
cdr3_aa: CSALLAGGQQYF

v_call: TRBV5-1
j_call: TRBJ1-6
clone_size: few
d_call: TRBD1
cdr3_nt: TGCGCCAGCAGCTTGGACAGGGGCCCTTCACCCCTCCACTTT
cdr3_aa: CASSLDRGPSPLHF

v_call: TRBV5-6
j_call: TRBJ1-4
clone_size: .
d_call: TRBD1
cdr3_nt: TGTGCCAGCAGCCCGCGTCGGCAGGGGGCCCCAACTAATGAAAAACTGTTTTTT
cdr3_aa: CASSPRRQGAPTNEKLFF

v_call: TRBV2
j_call: TRBJ2-7
clone_size: .
d_call: TRBD2
cdr3_nt: TGTGCCAGCTGGACTAGCGGGACTTACGAGCAGTACTTC
cdr3_aa: CASWTSGTYEQYF

v_call: TRBV7-3
j_call: TRBJ2-5
clone_size: .
d_call: TRBD1
cdr3_nt: TGTGCCAGCAGCTTAGCTCGGGACAGGGGGTTAGAGACCCAGTACTTC
cdr3_aa: CASSLARDRGLETQYF

v_call: TRBV5-1
j_call: TRBJ2-2
clone_size: .
d_call: .
cdr3_nt: TGCGCCAGCAGCTTCCGCGGGACCGACCCTGGGACCGGGGAGCTGTTTTTT
cdr3_aa: CASSFRGTDPGTGELFF

v_call: TRBV7-7
j_call: TRBJ2-2
clone_size: .
d_call: TRBD2
cdr3_nt: TGTGCCAGCAGCCCCTCGGGGGGAGTCACCGGGGAGCTGTTTTTT
cdr3_aa: CASSPSGGVTGELFF